These 2 T cell receptor beta chains were all obtained from the same sample, sequenced in a study of cytomegalovirus exposure and HLA in healthy donors. TCRdb's table, derived via immunoSEQ multiplex PCR, lists solely in-frame clones and lacks some. Counted here are 150,000 or so clones, about 86% occurring once; the ten biggest clones make up over 2%. Sequencing was carried out using PBMCs. The receptors shown here come from a human donor in good health.

The chain carries TRBV11-2 and TRBJ2-1, with D unclear. This CDR3 has 13 residues. Germline-derived CDR1 and CDR2 are SGHAT and FQNNGV. With 1 base removed from V and 4 bases from J, the gap between germline ends came to 5 bases. CDR3 residues: CASSLVLYNEQFF. CDR3 coding DNA: TGTGCCAGCAGCTTAGTTCTGTACAATGAGCAGTTCTTC.

The rearrangement joins TRBV7-2 to TRBJ2-2; maybe TRBD1 (5 bases). Germline CDR1 is SGHTA and CDR2 is FQGNSA. The CDR3 covers 16 residues. Deletions cut 5 bases from V and 6 bases from J, with 19 bases between. The CDR3 protein is CASSQGFGRAAGELFF. Here the CDR3 DNA reads TGTGCCAGCAGCCAAGGGTTTGGCAGGGCGGCCGGGGAGCTGTTTTTT.